The source of this T cell receptor beta chain is a study of long-term antiretroviral therapy in people with HIV. The CDR3 extends over 14 amino acids. From germline, CDR1 is SGDLS and CDR2 YYNGEE. The trim removed 4 bases at V and 0 bases at J, leaving 2 bases unmatched. General observations from the study: In the period from about 2003 to 2017, blood was collected, possibly under older ART regimens. Those clones which expanded before ART made up the dominant part of the repertoire at all time points.

immunoSEQ v3.0 was run at survey level. TCRdb keeps only in-frame clones here, not all; method: immunoSEQ multiplex PCR. Here the sample spans 20,000 to 25,000 clones, more than 70% being singletons. About this clone: The target antigen is unknown.

Sequencing was performed on unsorted PBMCs, taken 1.3 years after starting antiretroviral therapy. The origin of this receptor is a man in his fifties or sixties with HIV. V usage is TRBV9 and J usage is TRBJ1-1; 8 positions agree with TRBD1. As DNA, the CDR3 is TGTGCCAGCAGCTCGGGACAGGTGAACACTGAAGCTTTCTTT. Amino acids: CASSSGQVNTEAFF.